Described below is a single T cell receptor (beta chain) sequence and its context. Trimming removed 3 bases at V and 8 bases at J, with 11 bases between. Germline V gene sequence: CDR1 MDHEN, CDR2 SYDVKM. The length of the CDR3 is 14 residues. This record comes from a study of blood T cell repertoires in COVID-19. Study in general: Italy, Spain and the United States were the sources of the convalescent and acute COVID-19 samples.

Methods used by the authors: Cell counts per sample came from amplifying reference gene primers. Profiled with immunoSEQ multiplex PCR; TCRdb holds only in-frame clones, not every one. That table supplies the V and J calls and clone size; D and trimming were determined from the DNA. The sample lists over 150,000 clones, about 87% occurring once. Those enrolled in Seattle joined during active infection and were followed longitudinally afterward. The specimen was peripheral blood. The sequence came from a woman of 80 years or more with COVID-19, enrolled during active disease. The chain links TRBV28 to TRBJ1-6; possible D gene TRBD1, 5 bases. CDR3 protein: CASSLGLPHSPLHF. The DNA for the CDR3 is TGTGCCAGCAGTTTGGGACTCCCACATTCACCCCTCCACTTT.